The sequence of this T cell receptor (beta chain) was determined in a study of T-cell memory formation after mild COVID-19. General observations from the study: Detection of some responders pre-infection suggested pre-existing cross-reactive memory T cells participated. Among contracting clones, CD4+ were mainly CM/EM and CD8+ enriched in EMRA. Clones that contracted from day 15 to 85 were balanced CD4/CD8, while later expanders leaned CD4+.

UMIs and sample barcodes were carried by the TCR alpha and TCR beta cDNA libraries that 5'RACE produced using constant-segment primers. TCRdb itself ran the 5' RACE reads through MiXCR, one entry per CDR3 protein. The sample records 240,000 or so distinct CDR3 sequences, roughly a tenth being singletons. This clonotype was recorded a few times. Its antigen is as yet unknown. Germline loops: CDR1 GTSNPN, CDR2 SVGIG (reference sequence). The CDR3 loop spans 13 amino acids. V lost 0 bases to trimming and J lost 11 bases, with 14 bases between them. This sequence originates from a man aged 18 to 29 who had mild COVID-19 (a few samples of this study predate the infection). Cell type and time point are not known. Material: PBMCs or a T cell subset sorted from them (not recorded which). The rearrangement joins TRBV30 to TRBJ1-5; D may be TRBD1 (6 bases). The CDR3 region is CAWSVGEGVAQHF. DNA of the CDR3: TGTGCCTGGAGTGTAGGCGAGGGGGTGGCCCAGCATTTT.